Listed below are T cell receptor beta chains from one sample, sequenced in a study of cytomegalovirus exposure and HLA in healthy donors. Using immunoSEQ multiplex PCR, the repertoire was profiled, and TCRdb retains in-frame clones only, with some absent. This sample has around 90,000 clones, with less than 80% found just once. Sequenced input: PBMCs. The receptors originated from a boy between 10 and 17 years old in good health and CMV-seropositive. Each CDR3 is given with its conserved first and last residue. Fields, in order: V gene, J gene, CDR3 protein.

>TRBV7-9|TRBJ2-7
CASSSPIRETSYEQYF
>TRBV30|TRBJ1-6
CAWSGQGDSPLHF
>TRBV7-3|TRBJ2-1
CASSSSDSYNEQFF
>TRBV28|TRBJ1-3
CASSFWSSSGNTIYF
>TRBV2|TRBJ1-3
CASRGNDRLSGNTIYF
>TRBV5-5|TRBJ1-6
CASSLRQTYNSPLHF
>TRBV27|TRBJ1-2
CASSFGSGNYGYTF
>TRBV5-4|TRBJ2-7
CASSLSWGGEQYF
>TRBV27|TRBJ2-2
CASSPWWGGRATGELFF
>TRBV5-1|TRBJ2-1
CASSYTYSGTSYNEQFF
>TRBV25-1|TRBJ1-1
CASSRTANTEAFF
>TRBV6-1|TRBJ1-1
CASRRMNTEAFF
>TRBV7-2|TRBJ2-4
CASRQREDIQYF
>TRBV5-1|TRBJ2-3
CASSLETRSTDTQYF
>TRBV4-2|TRBJ1-6
CASSPPTVIAPISPLHF
>TRBV29-1|TRBJ1-5
CSVAVGEGSNQPQHF
>TRBV15|TRBJ1-1
CATSREGGPPTEAFF
>TRBV28|TRBJ1-1
CASSPGQCEAFF
>TRBV6-5|TRBJ2-7
CASSYSGFSSYEQYF
>TRBV29-1|TRBJ2-6
CSGIVTGVVGANVLTF
>TRBV6-4|TRBJ2-2
CASSATGAMGTGELFF
>TRBV6-5|TRBJ1-6
CASSRGGSYNSPLHF
>TRBV5-6|TRBJ1-2
CASSLARGSYGYTF
>TRBV5-1|TRBJ1-3
CASSLEGTGPGNTIYF
>TRBV4-1|TRBJ1-4
CASSQDGRRATNEKLFF
>TRBV27|TRBJ1-4
CASSKSTGTGNEKLFF
>TRBV10-1|TRBJ2-3
CASSGGISGSTDTQYF
>TRBV20-1|NA
CSLGPSYEQYF
>TRBV19|TRBJ2-5
CASSIAGGGQETQYF
>TRBV4-1|TRBJ2-7
CASSQETLRGHEQYF
>TRBV30|TRBJ2-3
CAWGLSTDTQYF
>TRBV2|TRBJ2-3
CASTFGDTQYF
>TRBV9|TRBJ1-1
CASSETPQGAQDTEAFF
>TRBV6-1|TRBJ2-1
CASSDSGGVLNEQFF
>TRBV6-5|TRBJ2-3
CASTQAGGTDTQYF
>TRBV5-1|TRBJ2-5
CASSTSLGVVRTQYF
>TRBV7-2|TRBJ2-2
CASSIISGAGTGELFF
>TRBV6-5|TRBJ1-1
CASREHRGTEAFF
>TRBV5-1|TRBJ2-1
CASSLVSGSLDEQFF
>TRBV15|TRBJ2-2
CATSRDRAVGGTGELFF
>TRBV7-9|TRBJ1-6
CASSLGWDTYSPLHF
>TRBV19|TRBJ1-1
CASSLGGQVNTEAFF
>TRBV5-8|TRBJ2-7
CASSRLRDSSYEQYF
>TRBV30|TRBJ1-2
CAWQQGKDYGYTF
>TRBV4-2|TRBJ1-1
CASSQNPHGQADTEAFF
>TRBV5-8|TRBJ1-6
CASSLSGGGSPLHF
>TRBV9|TRBJ2-3
CASSVGAAGGFGTDTQYF
>TRBV19|TRBJ2-7
CASSSGRIFEQYF
>TRBV5-4|TRBJ1-1
CASSQQKGANTEAFF
>TRBV5-1|TRBJ1-1
CASQFQGYDTEAFF
>TRBV9|TRBJ2-2
CASSVEGRRRDTGELFF
>TRBV28|TRBJ1-5
CASRRLTGFNQPQHF
>TRBV23-1|TRBJ2-3
CASSHPRWGMREHENTDTQYF
>TRBV5-4|TRBJ2-7
CASSVGTSGPYEQYF
>TRBV25-1|TRBJ2-1
CASGSGASYNEQFF
>TRBV5-4|TRBJ2-1
CASSSGTSGRNEQFF
>TRBV27|TRBJ2-7
CASNEDRGPPPYF
>TRBV5-1|TRBJ1-1
CASSLESTEAFF
>TRBV30|TRBJ2-7
CAWSYQGYEQYF